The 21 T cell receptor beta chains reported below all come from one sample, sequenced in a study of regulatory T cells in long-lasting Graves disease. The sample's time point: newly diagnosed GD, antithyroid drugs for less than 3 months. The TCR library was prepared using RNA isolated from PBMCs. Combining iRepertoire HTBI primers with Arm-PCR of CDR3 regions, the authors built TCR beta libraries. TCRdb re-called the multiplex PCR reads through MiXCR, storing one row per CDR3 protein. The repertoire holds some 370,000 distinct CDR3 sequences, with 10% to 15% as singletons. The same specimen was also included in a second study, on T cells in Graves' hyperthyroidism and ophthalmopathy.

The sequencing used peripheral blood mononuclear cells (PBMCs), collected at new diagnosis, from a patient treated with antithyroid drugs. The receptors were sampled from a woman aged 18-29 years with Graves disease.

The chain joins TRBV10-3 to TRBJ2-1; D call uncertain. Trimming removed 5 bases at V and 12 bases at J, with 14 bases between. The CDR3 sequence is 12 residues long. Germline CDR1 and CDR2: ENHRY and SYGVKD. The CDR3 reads CAISQTQKGQFF. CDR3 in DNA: TGTGCCATCAGTCAAACTCAAAAAGGGCAGTTCTTC.

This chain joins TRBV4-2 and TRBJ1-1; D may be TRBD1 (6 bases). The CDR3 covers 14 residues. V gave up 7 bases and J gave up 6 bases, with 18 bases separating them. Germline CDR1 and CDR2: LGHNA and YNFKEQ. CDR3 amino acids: CASNTEEGDAEAFF. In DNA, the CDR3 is TGTGCCAGCAATACTGAAGAGGGGGACGCTGAAGCTTTCTTT.

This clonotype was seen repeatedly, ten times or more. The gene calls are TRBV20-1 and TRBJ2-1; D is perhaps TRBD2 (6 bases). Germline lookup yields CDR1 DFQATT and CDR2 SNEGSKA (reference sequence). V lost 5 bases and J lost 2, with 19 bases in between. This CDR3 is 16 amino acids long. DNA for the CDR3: TGCAGTGCTCCCAGGGAGGACGCCCTAACCTACAATGAGCAGTTCTTC. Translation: CSAPREDALTYNEQFF.

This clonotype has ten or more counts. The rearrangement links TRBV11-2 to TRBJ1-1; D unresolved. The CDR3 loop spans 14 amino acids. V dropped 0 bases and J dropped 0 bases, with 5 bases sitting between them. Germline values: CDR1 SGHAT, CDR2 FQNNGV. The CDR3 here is CASSLDSLNTEAFF. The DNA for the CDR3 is TGTGCCAGCAGCTTAGACAGCTTGAACACTGAAGCTTTCTTT.

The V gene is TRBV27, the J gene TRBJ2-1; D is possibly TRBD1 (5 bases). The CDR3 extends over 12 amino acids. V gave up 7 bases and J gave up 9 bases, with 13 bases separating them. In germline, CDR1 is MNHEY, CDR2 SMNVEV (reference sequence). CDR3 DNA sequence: TGTGCCAGCACGGACACTCACAGTGAGCAGTTCTTC. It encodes CASTDTHSEQFF.

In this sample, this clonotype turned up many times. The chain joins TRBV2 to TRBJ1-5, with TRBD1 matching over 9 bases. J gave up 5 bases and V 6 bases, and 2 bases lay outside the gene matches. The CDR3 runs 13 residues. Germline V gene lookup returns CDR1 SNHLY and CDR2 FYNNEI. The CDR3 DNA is TGTGCCAGCAGGGGGACAGGGCATCAGCCCCAGCATTTT. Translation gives CASRGTGHQPQHF.

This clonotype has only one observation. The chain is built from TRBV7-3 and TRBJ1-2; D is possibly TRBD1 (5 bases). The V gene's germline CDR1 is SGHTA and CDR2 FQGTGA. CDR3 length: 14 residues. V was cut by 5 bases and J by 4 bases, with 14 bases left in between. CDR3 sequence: CASSPDSSSYGYTF. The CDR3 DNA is TGTGCCAGCAGCCCAGACAGTTCGAGCTATGGCTACACCTTC.

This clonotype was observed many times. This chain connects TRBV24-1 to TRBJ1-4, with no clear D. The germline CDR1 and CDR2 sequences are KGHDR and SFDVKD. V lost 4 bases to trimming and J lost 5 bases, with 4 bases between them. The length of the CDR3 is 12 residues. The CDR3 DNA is TGTGCCACCAGTGACCCGAATGAAAAACTGTTTTTT. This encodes CATSDPNEKLFF.

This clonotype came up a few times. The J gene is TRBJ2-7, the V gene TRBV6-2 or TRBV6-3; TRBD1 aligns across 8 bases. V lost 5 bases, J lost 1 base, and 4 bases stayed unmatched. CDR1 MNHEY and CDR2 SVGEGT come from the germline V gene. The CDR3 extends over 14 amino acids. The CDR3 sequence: CASSVRDRSYEQYV. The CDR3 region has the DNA TGTGCCAGCAGTGTAAGGGACAGGTCCTACGAGCAGTACGTC.

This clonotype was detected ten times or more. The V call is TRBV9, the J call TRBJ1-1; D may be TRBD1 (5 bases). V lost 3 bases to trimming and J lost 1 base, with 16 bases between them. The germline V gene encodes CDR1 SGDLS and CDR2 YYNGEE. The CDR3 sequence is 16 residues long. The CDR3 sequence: CASSANPLGQNTEAFF. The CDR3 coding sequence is TGTGCCAGCAGCGCAAACCCCCTTGGACAGAACACTGAAGCTTTCTTT.

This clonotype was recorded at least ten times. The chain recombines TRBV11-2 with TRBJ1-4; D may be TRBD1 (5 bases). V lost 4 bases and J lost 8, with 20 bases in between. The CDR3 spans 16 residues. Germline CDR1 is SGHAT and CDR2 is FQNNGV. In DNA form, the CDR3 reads TGTGCCAGCAGCTCAAGGGGACGGTGGGGTTTCGAAAAACTGTTTTTT. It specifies CASSSRGRWGFEKLFF.

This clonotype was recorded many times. The CDR3 reads CASSRQGHHLHSGANVLTF. CDR3 bases: TGTGCCAGCAGTCGACAGGGCCACCACCTCCACTCTGGGGCCAACGTCCTGACTTTC. The genes are TRBV12-3 or TRBV12-4 and TRBJ2-6; 7 nucleotides match TRBD1. The CDR3 consists of 19 residues. The V gene end was trimmed by 5 bases and the J gene end by 0 bases; junction bases not matched to a gene: 13.

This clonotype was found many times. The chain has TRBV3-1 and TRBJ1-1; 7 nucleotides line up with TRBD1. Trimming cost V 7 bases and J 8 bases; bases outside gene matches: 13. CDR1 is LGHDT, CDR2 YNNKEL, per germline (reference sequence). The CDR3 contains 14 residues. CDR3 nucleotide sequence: TGTGCCAGCACCCAGGGACAGTACGTTGTAGAAGCTTTCTTT. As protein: CASTQGQYVVEAFF. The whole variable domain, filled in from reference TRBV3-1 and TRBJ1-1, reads DTAVSQTPKYLVTQMGNDKSIKCEQNLGHDTMYWYKQDSKKFLKIMFSYNNKELIINETVPNRFSPKSPDKAHLNLHINSLELGDSAVYFCASTQGQYVVEAFFGQGTRLTVV.

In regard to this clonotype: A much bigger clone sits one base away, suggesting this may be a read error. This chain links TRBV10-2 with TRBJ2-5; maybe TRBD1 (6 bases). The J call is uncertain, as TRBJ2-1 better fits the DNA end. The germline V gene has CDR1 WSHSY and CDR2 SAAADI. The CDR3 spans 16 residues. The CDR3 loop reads CASSESQGFCNDKQFF. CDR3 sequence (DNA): TGCGCCAGCAGTGAGTCGCAGGGGTTCTGCAATGACAAGCAGTTCTTC.

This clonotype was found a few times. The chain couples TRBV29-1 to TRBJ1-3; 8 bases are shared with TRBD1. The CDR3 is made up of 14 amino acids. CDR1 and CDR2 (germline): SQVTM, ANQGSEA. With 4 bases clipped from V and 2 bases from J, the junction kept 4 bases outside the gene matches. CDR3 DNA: TGCAGCGTTGTTACAGGGGGAACTGGAAACACCATATATTTT. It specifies CSVVTGGTGNTIYF.

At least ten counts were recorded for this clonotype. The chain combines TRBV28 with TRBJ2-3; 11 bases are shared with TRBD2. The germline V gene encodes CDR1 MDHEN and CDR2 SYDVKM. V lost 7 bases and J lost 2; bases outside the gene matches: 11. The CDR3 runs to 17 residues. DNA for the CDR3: TGTGCCAGCAAGTGGGAGACTAGCGGGACTGACACAGATACGCAGTATTTT. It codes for CASKWETSGTDTDTQYF.

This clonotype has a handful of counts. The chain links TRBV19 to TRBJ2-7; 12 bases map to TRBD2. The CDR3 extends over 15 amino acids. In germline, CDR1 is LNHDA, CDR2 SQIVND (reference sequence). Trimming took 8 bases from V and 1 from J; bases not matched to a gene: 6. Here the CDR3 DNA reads TGTGCCAGTGCCCGGACTAGCGGGGTTTCCTACGAGCAGTACTTC. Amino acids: CASARTSGVSYEQYF.

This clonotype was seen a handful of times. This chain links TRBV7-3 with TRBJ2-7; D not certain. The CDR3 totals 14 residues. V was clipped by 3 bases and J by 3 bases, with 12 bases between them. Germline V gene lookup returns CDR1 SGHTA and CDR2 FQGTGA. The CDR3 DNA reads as TGTGCCAGCAGCTTCTCCCCCATATGCTACGAGCAGTACGTC. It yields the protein CASSFSPICYEQYV.

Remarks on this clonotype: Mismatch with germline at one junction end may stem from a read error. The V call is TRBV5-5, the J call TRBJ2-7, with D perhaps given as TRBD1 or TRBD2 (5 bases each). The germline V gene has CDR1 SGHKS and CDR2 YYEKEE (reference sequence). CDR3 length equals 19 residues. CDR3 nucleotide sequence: TGTGCCAGCAGCCCAGCCTTAAACTGGAAGGGACCAACCTTCTACGGGCAGTACTTC. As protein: CASSPALNWKGPTFYGQYF.

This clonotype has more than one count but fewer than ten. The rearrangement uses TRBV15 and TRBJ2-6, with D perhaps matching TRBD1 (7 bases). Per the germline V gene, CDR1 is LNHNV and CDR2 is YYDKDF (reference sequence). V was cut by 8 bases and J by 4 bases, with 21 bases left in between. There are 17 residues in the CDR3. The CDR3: CATSNPRGTRGANVLTF. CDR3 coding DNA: TGTGCCACCTCTAACCCCAGGGGGACTCGAGGGGCCAACGTCCTGACTTTC.

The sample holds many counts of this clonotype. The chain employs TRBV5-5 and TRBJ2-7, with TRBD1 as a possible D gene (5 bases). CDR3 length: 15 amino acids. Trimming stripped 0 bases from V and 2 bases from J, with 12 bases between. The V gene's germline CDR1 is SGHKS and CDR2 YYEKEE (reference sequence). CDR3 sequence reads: CASSLEVGQTYEQYF. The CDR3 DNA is TGTGCCAGCAGCTTGGAGGTGGGGCAGACCTACGAGCAGTACTTC.